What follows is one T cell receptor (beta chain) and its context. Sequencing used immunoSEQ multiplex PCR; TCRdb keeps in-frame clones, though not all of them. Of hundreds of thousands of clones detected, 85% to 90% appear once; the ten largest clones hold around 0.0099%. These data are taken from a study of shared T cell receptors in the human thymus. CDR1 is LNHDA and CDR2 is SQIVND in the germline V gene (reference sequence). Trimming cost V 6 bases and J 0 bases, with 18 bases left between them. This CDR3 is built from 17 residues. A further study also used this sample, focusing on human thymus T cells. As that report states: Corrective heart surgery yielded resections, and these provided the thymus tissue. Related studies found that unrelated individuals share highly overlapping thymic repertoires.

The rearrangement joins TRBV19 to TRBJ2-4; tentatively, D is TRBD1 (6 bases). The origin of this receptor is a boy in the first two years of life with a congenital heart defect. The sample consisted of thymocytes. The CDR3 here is CASSNRVWGLAKNIQYF. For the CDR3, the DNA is TGTGCCAGTAGCAACAGGGTTTGGGGGTTAGCCAAAAACATTCAGTACTTC.